This T cell receptor beta chain is drawn from a study of T cell responses to AZD1222 COVID-19 vaccine. Trimming took 4 bases from V and 2 from J; bases not matched to a gene: 7. Germline V gene lookup returns CDR1 SGHAT and CDR2 FQNNGV. The CDR3 spans 15 residues. The table came from immunoSEQ multiplex PCR; TCRdb's copy has only in-frame clones and leaves some out. This table holds more than 85,000 clones, around 90% found once. This sequence joins TRBV11-2 and TRBJ2-5, with 7 bases identical to TRBD2. Specimen: peripheral blood, collected on day 0 of AZD1222 vaccination. This TCR was sampled from an adult in good health. In nucleotides, the CDR3 is TGTGCCAGCAGCTCCAGACTAGCTTCTCAAGAGACCCAGTACTTC. Protein sequence: CASSSRLASQETQYF.